This T cell receptor (beta chain) was documented in a study of T-cell reconstitution after alpha-beta-depleted transplantation in children. Overall study findings and caveats: At day 60, the high TCRbeta diversity found in some patients originated from recipient T cells and thymic progenitors that had survived. Reported findings indicate that, about two months after transplant, alpha-beta T cells came from several hundred expanded clones, which were derived from non-depleted graft cells.

The junction had 4 bases not matched to a gene; V was cut back by 5 bases and J by 12 bases. Germline CDR1 reads SGHTA; CDR2 reads FQGNSA. This CDR3 comprises 11 residues. Of note for this clonotype: No antigen is known for it.

Unique molecular identifiers were incorporated during preparation of the TCRbeta library. MiXCR was run by TCRdb on the PCR reads, yielding one entry per CDR3 protein. This table has 500,000 to 600,000 distinct CDR3 sequences, roughly 30% appearing once. The chain joins TRBV7-2 to TRBJ1-1; 9 nucleotides agree with TRBD1. The material sequenced was PBMCs, taken before TCRalphabeta/CD19-depleted stem cell transplant. The source is a boy less than two years old with Wiskott-Aldrich syndrome, due to receive a stem cell transplant. The CDR3 bases are TGTGCCAGCAGCCCTGGACAGGGGCCTTTCTTT. Translating gives CASSPGQGPFF.